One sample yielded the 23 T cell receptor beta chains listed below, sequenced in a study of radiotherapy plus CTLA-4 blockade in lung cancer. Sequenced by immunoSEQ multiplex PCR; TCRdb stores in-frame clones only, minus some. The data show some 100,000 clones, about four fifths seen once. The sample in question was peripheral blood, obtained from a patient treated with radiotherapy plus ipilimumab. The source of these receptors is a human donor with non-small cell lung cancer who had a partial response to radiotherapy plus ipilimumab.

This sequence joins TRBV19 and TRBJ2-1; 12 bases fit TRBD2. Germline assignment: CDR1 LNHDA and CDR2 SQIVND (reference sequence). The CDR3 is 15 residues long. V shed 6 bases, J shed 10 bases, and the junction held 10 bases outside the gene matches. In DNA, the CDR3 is TGTGCCAGTAGAACGACTAGCGGGAGTTCTGGGGAGCAGTTCTTC. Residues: CASRTTSGSSGEQFF.

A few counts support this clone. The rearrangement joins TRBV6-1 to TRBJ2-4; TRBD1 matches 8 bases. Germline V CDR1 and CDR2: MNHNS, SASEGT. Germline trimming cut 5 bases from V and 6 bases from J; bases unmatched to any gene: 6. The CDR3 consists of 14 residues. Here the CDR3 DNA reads TGTGCCAGCAGTTTATTACAGGGGGTAAACATTCAGTACTTC. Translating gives CASSLLQGVNIQYF.

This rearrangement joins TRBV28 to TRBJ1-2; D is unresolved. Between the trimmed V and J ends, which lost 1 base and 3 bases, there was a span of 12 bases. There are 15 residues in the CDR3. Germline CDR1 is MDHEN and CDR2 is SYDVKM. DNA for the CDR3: TGTGCCAGCAGTTTATATCAGGATTCCCACTATGGCTACACCTTC. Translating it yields CASSLYQDSHYGYTF.

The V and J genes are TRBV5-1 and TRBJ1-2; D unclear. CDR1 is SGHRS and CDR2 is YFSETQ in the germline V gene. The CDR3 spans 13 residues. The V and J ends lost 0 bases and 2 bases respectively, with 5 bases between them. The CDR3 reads CASSLDSNYGYTF. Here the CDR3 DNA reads TGCGCCAGCAGCTTGGATTCAAACTATGGCTACACCTTC.

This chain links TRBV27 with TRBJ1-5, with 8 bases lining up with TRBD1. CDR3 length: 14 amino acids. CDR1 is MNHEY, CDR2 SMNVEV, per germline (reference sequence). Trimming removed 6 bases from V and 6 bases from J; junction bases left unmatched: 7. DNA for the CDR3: TGTGCCAGCAGCTCGGACAGGGTGAGTCAGCCCCAGCATTTT. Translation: CASSSDRVSQPQHF.

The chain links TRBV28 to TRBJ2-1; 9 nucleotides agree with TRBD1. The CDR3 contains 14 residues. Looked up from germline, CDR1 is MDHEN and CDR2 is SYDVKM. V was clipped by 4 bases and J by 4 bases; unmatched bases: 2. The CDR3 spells CASSYGTGYNEQFF. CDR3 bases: TGTGCCAGCAGTTATGGGACAGGGTACAATGAGCAGTTCTTC.

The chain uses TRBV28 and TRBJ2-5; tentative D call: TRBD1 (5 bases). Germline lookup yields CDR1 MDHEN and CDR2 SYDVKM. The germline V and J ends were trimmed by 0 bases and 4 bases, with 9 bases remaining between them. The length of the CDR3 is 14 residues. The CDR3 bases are TGTGCCAGCAGTTTATGGGGGCTGGGAGAGACCCAGTACTTC. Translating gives CASSLWGLGETQYF.

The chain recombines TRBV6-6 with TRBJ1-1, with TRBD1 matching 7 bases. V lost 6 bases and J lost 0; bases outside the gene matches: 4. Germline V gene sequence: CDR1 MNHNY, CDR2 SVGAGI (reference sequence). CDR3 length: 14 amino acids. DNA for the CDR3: TGTGCCAGCAGCCCGGGACAGCTGAACACTGAAGCTTTCTTT. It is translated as CASSPGQLNTEAFF.

CDR3 amino acids: CASSVASGGITDTQYF. The DNA for the CDR3 is TGTGCCAGCAGCGTTGCTAGCGGGGGAATCACAGATACGCAGTATTTT. The genes are TRBV9 and TRBJ2-3; 10 bases agree with TRBD2. The CDR3 totals 16 residues. Trimming removed 2 bases from V and 2 bases from J; junction bases left unmatched: 5. Germline assignment: CDR1 SGDLS and CDR2 YYNGEE.

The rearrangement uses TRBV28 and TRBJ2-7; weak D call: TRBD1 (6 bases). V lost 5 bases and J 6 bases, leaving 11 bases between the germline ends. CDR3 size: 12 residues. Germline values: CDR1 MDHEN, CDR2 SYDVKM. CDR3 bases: TGTGCCAGCAGTATGACAGGACGCGAGCAGTACGTC. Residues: CASSMTGREQYV.

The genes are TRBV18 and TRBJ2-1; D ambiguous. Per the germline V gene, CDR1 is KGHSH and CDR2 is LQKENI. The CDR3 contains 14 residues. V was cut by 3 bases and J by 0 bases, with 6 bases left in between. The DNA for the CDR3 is TGTGCCAGCTCACCCGTCTCCTCCTACAATGAGCAGTTCTTC. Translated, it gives CASSPVSSYNEQFF.

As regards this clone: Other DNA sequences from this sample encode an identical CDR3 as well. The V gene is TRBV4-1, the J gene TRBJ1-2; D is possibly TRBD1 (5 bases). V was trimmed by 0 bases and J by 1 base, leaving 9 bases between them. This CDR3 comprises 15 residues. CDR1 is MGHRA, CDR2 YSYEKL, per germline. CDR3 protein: CASSQDWGGNYGYTF. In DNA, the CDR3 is TGCGCCAGCAGCCAAGATTGGGGGGGTAACTATGGCTACACCTTC.

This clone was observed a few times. Here the CDR3 DNA reads TGCGCCAGCAGCCAACAGGCCCAGCCGGAGACCCAGTACTTC. Protein: CASSQQAQPETQYF. J is TRBJ2-5 and V is TRBV4-1, with no clear D. Germline loops: CDR1 MGHRA, CDR2 YSYEKL. V was clipped by 2 bases and J by 5 bases, with 12 bases between them. The CDR3 loop spans 14 amino acids.

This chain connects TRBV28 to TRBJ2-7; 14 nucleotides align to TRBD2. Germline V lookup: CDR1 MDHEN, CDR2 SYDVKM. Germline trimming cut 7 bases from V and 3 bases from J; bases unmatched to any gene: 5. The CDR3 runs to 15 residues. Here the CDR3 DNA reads TGTGCCAGCACTGGGACTAGCGGGAGAGGCTACGAGCAGTACGTC. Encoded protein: CASTGTSGRGYEQYV.

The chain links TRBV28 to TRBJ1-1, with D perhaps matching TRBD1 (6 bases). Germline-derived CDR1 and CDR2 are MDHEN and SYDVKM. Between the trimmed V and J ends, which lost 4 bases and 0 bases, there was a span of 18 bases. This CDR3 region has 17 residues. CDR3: CASSSRGADRLNTEAFF. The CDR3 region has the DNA TGTGCCAGCAGTTCAAGGGGCGCCGACAGGTTGAACACTGAAGCTTTCTTT.

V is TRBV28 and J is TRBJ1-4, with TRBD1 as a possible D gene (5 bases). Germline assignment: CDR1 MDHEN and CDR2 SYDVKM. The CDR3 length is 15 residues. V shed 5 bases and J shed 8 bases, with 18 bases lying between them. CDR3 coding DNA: TGTGCCAGCAGTAATACCCCAGGGTTGAGGGAAAAACTGTTTTTT. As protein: CASSNTPGLREKLFF.

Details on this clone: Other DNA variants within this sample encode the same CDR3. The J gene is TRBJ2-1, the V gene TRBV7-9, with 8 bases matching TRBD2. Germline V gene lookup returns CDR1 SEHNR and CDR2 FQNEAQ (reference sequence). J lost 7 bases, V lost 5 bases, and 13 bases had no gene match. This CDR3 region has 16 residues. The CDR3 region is CASSPRTGREVNEQFF. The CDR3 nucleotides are TGTGCCAGCAGCCCACGCACGGGGCGGGAGGTTAATGAGCAGTTCTTC.

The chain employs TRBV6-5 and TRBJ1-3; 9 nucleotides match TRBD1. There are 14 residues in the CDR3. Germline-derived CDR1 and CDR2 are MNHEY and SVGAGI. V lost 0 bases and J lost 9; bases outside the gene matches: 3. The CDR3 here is CASSYSEGQGTIYF. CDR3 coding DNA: TGTGCCAGCAGTTACTCGGAGGGACAGGGCACCATATATTTT.

Here the CDR3 reads CASIPIGKGLAGVVEQFF. In DNA, the CDR3 is TGTGCCAGCATCCCCATTGGGAAAGGACTAGCGGGAGTGGTTGAGCAGTTCTTC. This chain joins TRBV27 and TRBJ2-1; 13 bases match TRBD2. The junction had 18 bases not matched to a gene; V was cut back by 7 bases and J by 9 bases. The CDR3 loop spans 18 amino acids. Germline-derived CDR1 and CDR2 are MNHEY and SMNVEV (reference sequence).

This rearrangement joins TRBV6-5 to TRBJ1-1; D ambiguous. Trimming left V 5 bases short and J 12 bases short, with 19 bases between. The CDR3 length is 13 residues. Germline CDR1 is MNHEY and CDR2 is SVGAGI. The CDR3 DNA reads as TGTGCCAGCAGTCAGCTATCGGGTGTGAAACCTTTCTTT. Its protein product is CASSQLSGVKPFF.

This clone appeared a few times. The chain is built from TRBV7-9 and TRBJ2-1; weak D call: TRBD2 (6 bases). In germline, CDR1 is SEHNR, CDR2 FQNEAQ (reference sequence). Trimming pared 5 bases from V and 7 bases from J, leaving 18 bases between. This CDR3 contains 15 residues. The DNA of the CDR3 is TGTGCCAGCAGCCCCACGGGAGTAGGCTTGAATGAGCAGTTCTTC. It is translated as CASSPTGVGLNEQFF.

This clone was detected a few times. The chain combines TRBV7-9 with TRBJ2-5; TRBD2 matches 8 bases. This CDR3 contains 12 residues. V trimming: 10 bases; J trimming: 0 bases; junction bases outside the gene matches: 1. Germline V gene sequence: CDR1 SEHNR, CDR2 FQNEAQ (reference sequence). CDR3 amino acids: CATGRDQETQYF. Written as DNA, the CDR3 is TGTGCCACCGGGAGGGACCAAGAGACCCAGTACTTC.

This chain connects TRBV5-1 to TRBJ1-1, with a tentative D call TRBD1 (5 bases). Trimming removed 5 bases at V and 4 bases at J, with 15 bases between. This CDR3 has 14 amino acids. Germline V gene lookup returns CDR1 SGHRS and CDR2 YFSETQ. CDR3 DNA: TGCGCCAGCAGTCTGACGGGGGGGACCACTGAAGCTTTCTTT. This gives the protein CASSLTGGTTEAFF.